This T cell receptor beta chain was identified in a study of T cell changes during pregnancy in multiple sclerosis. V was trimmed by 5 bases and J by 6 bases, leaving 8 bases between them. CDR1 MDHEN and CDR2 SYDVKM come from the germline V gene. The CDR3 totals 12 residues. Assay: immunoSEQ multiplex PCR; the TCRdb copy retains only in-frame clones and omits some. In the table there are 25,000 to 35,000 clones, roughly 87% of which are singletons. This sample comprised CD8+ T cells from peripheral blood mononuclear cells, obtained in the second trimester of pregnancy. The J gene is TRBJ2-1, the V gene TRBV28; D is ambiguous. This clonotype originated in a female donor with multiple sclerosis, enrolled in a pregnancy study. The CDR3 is CASSNPSNEQFF. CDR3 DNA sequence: TGTGCCAGCAGTAATCCCTCCAATGAGCAGTTCTTC.